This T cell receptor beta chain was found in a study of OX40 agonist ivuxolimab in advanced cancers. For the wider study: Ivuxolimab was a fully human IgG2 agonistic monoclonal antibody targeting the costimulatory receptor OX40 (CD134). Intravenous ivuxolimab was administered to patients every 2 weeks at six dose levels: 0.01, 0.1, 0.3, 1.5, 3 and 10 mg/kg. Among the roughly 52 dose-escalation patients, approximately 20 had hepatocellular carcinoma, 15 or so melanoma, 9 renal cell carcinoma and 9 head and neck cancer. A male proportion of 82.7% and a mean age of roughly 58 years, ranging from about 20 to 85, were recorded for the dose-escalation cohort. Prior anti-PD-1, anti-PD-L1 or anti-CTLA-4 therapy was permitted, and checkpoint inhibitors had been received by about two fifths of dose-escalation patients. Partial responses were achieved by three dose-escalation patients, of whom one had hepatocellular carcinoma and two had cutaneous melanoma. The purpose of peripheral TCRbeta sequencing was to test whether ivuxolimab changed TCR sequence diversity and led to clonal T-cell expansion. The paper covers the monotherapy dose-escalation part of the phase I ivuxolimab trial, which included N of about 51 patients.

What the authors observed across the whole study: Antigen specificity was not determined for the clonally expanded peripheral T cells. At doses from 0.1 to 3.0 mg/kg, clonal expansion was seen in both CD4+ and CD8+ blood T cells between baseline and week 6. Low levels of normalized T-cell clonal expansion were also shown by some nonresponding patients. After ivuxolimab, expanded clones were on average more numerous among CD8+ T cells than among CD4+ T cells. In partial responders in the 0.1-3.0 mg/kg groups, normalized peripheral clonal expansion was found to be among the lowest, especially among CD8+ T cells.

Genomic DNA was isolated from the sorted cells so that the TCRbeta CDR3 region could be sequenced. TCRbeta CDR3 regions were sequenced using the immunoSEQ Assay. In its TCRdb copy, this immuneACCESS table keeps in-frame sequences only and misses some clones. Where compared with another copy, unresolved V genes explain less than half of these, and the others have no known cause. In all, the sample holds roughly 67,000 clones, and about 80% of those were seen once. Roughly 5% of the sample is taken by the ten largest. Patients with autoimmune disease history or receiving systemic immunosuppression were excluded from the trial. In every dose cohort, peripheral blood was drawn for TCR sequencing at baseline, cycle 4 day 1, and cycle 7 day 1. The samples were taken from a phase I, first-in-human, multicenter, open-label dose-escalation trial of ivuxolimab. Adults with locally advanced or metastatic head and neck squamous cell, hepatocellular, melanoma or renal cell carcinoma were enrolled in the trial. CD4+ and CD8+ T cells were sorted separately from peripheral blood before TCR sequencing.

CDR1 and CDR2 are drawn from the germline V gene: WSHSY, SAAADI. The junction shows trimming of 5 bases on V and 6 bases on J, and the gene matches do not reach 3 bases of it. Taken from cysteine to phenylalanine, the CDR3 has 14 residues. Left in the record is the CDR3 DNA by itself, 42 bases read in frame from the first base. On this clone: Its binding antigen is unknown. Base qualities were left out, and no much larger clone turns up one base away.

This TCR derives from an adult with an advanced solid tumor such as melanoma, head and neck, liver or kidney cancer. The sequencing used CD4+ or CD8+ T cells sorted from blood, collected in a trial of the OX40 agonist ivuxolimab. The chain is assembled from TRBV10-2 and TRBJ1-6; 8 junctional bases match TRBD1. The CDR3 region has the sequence CASSPGQVNSPLHF. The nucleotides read TGCGCCAGCAGTCCGGGACAGGTTAATTCACCCCTCCACTTT.